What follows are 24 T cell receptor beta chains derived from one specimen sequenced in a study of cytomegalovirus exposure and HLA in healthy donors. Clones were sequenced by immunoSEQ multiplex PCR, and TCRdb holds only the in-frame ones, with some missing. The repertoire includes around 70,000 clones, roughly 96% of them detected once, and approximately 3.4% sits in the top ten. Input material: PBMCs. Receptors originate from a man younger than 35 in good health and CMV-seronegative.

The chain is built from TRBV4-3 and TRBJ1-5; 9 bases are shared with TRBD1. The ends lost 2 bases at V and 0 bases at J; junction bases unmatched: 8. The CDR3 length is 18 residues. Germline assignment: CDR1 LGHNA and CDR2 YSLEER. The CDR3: CASSQPDRGPYSNQPQHF. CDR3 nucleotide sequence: TGCGCCAGCAGCCAACCGGACAGGGGCCCATATAGCAATCAGCCCCAGCATTTT.

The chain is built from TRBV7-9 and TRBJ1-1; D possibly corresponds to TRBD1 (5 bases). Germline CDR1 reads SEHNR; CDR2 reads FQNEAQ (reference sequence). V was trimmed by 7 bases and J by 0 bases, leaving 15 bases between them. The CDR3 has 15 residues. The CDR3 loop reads CASTSWGGMNTEAFF. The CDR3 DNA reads TGTGCCAGCACCAGCTGGGGGGGTATGAACACTGAAGCTTTCTTT.

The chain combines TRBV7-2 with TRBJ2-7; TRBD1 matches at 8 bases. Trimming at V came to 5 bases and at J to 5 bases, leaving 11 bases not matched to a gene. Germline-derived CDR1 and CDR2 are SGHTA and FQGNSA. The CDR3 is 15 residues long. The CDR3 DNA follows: TGTGCCAGCAGCCCCACAGGACAGGGTAGCAACGAGCAGTACTTC. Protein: CASSPTGQGSNEQYF.

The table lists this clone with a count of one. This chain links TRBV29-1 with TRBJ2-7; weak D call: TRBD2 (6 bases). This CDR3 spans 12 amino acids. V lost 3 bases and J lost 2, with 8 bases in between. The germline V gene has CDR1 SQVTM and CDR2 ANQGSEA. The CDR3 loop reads CSVDWGAYEQYF. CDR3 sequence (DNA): TGCAGCGTTGATTGGGGGGCCTACGAGCAGTACTTC.

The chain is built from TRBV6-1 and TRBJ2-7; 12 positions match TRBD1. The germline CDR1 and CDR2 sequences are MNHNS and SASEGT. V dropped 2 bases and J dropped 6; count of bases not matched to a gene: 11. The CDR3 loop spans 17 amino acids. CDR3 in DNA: TGTGCCAGCAGTGAATTCCAATTCCGGGACAGGGGGCTCGAGCAGTACTTC. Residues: CASSEFQFRDRGLEQYF.

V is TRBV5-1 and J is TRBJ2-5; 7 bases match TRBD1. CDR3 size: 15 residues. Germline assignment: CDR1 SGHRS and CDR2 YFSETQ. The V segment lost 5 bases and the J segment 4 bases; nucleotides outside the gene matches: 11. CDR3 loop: CASSSYTGDGETQYF. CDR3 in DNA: TGCGCCAGCAGTTCTTATACAGGGGATGGAGAGACCCAGTACTTC.

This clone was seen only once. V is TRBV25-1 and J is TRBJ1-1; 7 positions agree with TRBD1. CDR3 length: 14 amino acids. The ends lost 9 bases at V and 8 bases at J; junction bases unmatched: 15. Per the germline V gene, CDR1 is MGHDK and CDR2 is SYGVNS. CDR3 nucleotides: TGTGCCAGAACCCCAGACAGGGATAATCGCGAAGCTTTCTTT. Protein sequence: CARTPDRDNREAFF.

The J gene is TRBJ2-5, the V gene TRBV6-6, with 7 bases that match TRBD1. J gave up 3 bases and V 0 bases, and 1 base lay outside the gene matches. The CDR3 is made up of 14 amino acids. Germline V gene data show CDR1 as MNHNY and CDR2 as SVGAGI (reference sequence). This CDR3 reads CASSYSTGKETQYF. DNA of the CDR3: TGTGCCAGCAGTTACTCGACAGGGAAAGAGACCCAGTACTTC.

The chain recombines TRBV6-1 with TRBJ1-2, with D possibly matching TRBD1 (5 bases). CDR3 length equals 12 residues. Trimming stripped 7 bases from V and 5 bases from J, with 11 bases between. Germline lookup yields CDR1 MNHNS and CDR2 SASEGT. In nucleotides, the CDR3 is TGTGCCAGCAAAAGGGGCGAGTATGGCTACACCTTC. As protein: CASKRGEYGYTF.

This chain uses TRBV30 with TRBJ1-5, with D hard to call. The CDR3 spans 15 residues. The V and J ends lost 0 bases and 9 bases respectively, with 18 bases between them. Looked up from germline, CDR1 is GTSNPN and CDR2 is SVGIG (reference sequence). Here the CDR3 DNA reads TGTGCCTGGAGTGTACCCTTTCACTCGGTTGGGCCCCAGCATTTT. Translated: CAWSVPFHSVGPQHF.

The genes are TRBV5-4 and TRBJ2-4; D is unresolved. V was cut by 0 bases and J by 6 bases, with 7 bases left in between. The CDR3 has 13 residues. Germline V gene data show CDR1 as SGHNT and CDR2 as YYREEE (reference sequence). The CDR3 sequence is CASSLGQLNIQYF. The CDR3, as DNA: TGTGCCAGCAGCTTGGGACAACTAAACATTCAGTACTTC.

CDR3 in DNA: TGTGCCAGCAGCCAAGAGGGGACAGTTCATGGCTACACCTTC. Translated, it gives CASSQEGTVHGYTF. This chain connects TRBV4-2 to TRBJ1-2, with 7 bases that match TRBD1. V gave up 0 bases and J gave up 6 bases; unmatched junction bases: 4. Per the germline V gene, CDR1 is LGHNA and CDR2 is YNFKEQ. The CDR3 consists of 14 residues.

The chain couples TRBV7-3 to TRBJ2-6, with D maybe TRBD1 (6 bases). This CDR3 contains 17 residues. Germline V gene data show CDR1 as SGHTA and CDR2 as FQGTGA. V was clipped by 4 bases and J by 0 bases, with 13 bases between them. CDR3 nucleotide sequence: TGTGCCAGCAGCTCAGACCCCAGGGGCTCTGGGGCCAACGTCCTGACTTTC. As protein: CASSSDPRGSGANVLTF.

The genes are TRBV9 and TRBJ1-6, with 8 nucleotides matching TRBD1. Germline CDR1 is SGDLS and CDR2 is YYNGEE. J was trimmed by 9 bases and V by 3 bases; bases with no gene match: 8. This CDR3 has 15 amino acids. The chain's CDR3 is CASSAQGQGASPLHF. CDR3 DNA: TGTGCCAGCAGCGCCCAAGGACAGGGCGCTTCACCCCTCCACTTT.

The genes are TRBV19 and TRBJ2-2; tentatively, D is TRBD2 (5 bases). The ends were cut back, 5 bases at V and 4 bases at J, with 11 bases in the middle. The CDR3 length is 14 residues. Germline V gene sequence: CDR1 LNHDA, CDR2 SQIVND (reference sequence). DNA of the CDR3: TGTGCCAGTAGTCCCACTAGTACCACCGGGGAGCTGTTTTTT. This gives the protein CASSPTSTTGELFF.

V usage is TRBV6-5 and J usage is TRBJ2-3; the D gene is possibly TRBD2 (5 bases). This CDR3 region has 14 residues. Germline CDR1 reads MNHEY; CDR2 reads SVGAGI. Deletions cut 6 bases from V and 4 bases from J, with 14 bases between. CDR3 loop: CASSPLGSSDTQYF. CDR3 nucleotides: TGTGCCAGCAGCCCTTTGGGGAGTTCAGATACGCAGTATTTT.

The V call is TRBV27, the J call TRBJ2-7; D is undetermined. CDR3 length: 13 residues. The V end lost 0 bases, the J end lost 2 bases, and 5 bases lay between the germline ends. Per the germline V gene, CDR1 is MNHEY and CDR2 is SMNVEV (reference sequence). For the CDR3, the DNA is TGTGCCAGCAGTTTATCGGCTCCCTACGAGCAGTACTTC. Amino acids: CASSLSAPYEQYF.

The CDR3 loop reads CASSPTKNTEAFF. The CDR3 region has the DNA TGTGCCAGCAGCCCGACAAAGAACACTGAAGCTTTCTTT. J is TRBJ1-1 and V is TRBV28; D remains unclear. The length of the CDR3 is 13 residues. Trimming stripped 6 bases from V and 1 base from J, with 9 bases between. The V gene's germline CDR1 is MDHEN and CDR2 SYDVKM.

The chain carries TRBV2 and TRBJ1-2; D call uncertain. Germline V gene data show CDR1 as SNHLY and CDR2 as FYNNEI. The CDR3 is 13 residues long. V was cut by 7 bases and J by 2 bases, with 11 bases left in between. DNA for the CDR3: TGTGCCAGCACCCTGGACTCGAACTATGGCTACACCTTC. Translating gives CASTLDSNYGYTF.

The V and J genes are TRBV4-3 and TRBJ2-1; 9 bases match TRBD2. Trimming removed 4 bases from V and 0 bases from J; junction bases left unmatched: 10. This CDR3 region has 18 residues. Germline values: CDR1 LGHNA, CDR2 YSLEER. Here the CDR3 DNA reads TGCGCCAGCAGCCCGAGGGCGGGGGGGACAAGCTCCTACAATGAGCAGTTCTTC. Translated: CASSPRAGGTSSYNEQFF.

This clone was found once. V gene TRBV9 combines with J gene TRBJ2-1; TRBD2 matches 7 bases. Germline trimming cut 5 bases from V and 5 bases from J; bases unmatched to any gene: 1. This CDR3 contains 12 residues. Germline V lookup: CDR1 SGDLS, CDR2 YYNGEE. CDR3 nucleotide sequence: TGTGCCAGCAGGGCGGGGGACAATGAGCAGTTCTTC. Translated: CASRAGDNEQFF.

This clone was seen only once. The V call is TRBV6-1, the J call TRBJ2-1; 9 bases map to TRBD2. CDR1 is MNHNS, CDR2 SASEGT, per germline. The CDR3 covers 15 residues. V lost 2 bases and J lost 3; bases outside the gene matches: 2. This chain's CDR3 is CASSERSGGYNEQFF. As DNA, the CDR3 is TGTGCCAGCAGTGAACGTAGCGGGGGCTACAATGAGCAGTTCTTC.

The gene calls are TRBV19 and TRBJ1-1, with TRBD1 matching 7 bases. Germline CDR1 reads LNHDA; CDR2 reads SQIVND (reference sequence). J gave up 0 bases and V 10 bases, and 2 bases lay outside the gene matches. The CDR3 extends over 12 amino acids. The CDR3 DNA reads TGTGCCACCGGGACAGTGAACACTGAAGCTTTCTTT. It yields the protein CATGTVNTEAFF.

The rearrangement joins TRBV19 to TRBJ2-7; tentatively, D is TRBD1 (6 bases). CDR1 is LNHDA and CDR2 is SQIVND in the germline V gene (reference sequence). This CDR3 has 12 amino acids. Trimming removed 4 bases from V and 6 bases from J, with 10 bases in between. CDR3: CASSTGVAEQYF. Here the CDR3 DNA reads TGTGCCAGTAGTACAGGGGTGGCCGAGCAGTACTTC.